This T cell receptor beta chain is drawn from a study of beta chain features in type 1 diabetes. Study details: No age, gender or cell yield differences were seen between patients and healthy donors. Study-wide results and limits: For Type 1 diabetes patients, all four CD4+ subsets carried TCRB CDR3s that were moderately but significantly shorter. It was among patients, rather than healthy donors, that naive, central memory and Treg TCRB repertoires appeared more similar.

This clone appeared a few times. The antigen remains undetermined. Averaging approximately 110 mL, one heparinised blood draw came from each individual donor. Trimming cost V 7 bases and J 0 bases, with 9 bases left between them. The CDR3 has 12 amino acids. Germline V gene lookup returns CDR1 SQVTM and CDR2 ANQGSEA. Sequenced material consisted of expressed TCRB transcripts (all of the isolated RNA was reverse transcribed). Naive, central memory and regulatory T cell samples averaged around 3.5 million immunoSEQ reads each. Clones were read by immunoSEQ multiplex PCR, and TCRdb kept only the in-frame ones, dropping some. Of 500,000 to 650,000 clones detected, roughly 12% appear once; the ten largest clones hold over 0.1%.

This TCR was recovered from a young man with type 1 diabetes. The chain has TRBV29-1 and TRBJ1-2; D possibly corresponds to TRBD1 (6 bases). The sequenced material came from naive CD4+ T cells from blood. The CDR3 DNA reads as TGCAGCGCTCAGGGGCCTAACTATGGCTACACCTTC. Its protein is CSAQGPNYGYTF.